The 30 T cell receptor beta chains reported below all come from one sample, sequenced in a study of blood T cell repertoires in COVID-19. Data came from immunoSEQ multiplex PCR; TCRdb stores just in-frame clones and leaves some out. The table has over 400,000 clones, approximately 83% seen once. Sequenced sample: peripheral blood. Receptors originate from a human donor in a cohort sampled during active COVID-19.

The J gene is TRBJ1-1, the V gene TRBV5-4, with 7 bases that match TRBD1. CDR1 and CDR2 from the germline V gene are SGHNT and YYREEE (reference sequence). The CDR3 has 16 amino acids. With V trimmed by 4 bases and J by 7 bases, 16 bases remained unmatched. The chain's CDR3 is CASSPATQGRKNEAFF. The CDR3, as DNA: TGTGCCAGCAGCCCGGCCACACAGGGGAGGAAGAATGAAGCTTTCTTT.

This chain uses TRBV6-5 with TRBJ2-7; 10 bases fit TRBD2. The CDR3 runs to 14 residues. Germline assignment: CDR1 MNHEY and CDR2 SVGAGI. Trimming at V came to 7 bases and at J to 5 bases, leaving 8 bases not matched to a gene. This CDR3 reads CASTPLAGVDEQYF. The CDR3 DNA is TGTGCCAGCACCCCCCTAGCGGGAGTCGACGAGCAGTACTTC.

J is TRBJ1-1 and V is TRBV27; D unclear. CDR3 length: 15 amino acids. Germline V gene data show CDR1 as MNHEY and CDR2 as SMNVEV (reference sequence). Trimming took 0 bases from V and 2 from J, leaving 10 bases between them. The chain's CDR3 is CASSLSGEHNTEAFF. Here the CDR3 DNA reads TGTGCCAGCAGTTTATCTGGAGAACATAACACTGAAGCTTTCTTT.

The rearrangement links TRBV21-1 to TRBJ2-1; TRBD1, the table's D call, was not compared with the DNA. TRBV21-1 is deemed a pseudogene. This CDR3 has 17 amino acids. The CDR3 DNA sequence: TGTGCCAGCAGCAAACGAGGTTTAAGGGAAGGGGCCAATGAGCAGTTCTTC. Amino acid sequence: CASSKRGLREGANEQFF.

The gene calls are TRBV3-1 (or the pseudogene TRBV3-2) and TRBJ2-1; tentatively, D is TRBD1 (5 bases). The CDR3 has 16 residues. V was shortened by 0 bases and J by 9 bases, with 18 bases between the two germline ends. The germline V gene encodes CDR1 LGHDT and CDR2 YNNKEL (reference sequence). The CDR3 here is CASSQEYRIIKSEQFF. In nucleotides, the CDR3 is TGTGCCAGCAGCCAAGAATACAGGATTATCAAAAGTGAGCAGTTCTTC.

This chain joins TRBV7-8 and TRBJ1-1, with no clear D. The CDR3 spans 15 residues. The germline CDR1 and CDR2 sequences are SGHVS and FQNEAQ. Trimming removed 1 base from V and 4 bases from J, with 13 bases in between. CDR3 residues: CASSLVGVRGTEAFF. CDR3 DNA sequence: TGTGCCAGCAGCTTAGTGGGAGTTCGGGGCACTGAAGCTTTCTTT.

The V gene is TRBV28, the J gene TRBJ2-5, with D possibly TRBD1 on 6 matching bases. Germline assignment: CDR1 MDHEN and CDR2 SYDVKM. The length of the CDR3 is 14 residues. V gave up 4 bases and J gave up 1 base, with 10 bases separating them. CDR3 DNA: TGTGCCAGCAGTTCACAGACAGGCCAAGAGACCCAGTACTTC. Residues: CASSSQTGQETQYF.

V gene TRBV28 combines with J gene TRBJ1-4; TRBD1 aligns across 7 bases. After removal of 6 bases from V and 5 bases from J, the junction contained 15 bases not matched to a gene. The length of the CDR3 is 17 residues. The germline CDR1 and CDR2 sequences are MDHEN and SYDVKM. The CDR3 here is CASSPTGTTGMNEKLFF. Written as DNA, the CDR3 is TGTGCCAGCAGCCCTACTGGTACGACAGGGATGAATGAAAAACTGTTTTTT.

This sequence joins TRBV19 and TRBJ1-1; D remains ambiguous. The V end lost 7 bases, the J end lost 0 bases, and 15 bases lay between the germline ends. From germline, CDR1 is LNHDA and CDR2 SQIVND (reference sequence). The CDR3 is 15 amino acids. CDR3 sequence (DNA): TGTGCCAGTAATGATCACGGGGAACTGAACACTGAAGCTTTCTTT. This gives the protein CASNDHGELNTEAFF. Full variable domain (remainder filled in from reference TRBV19 and TRBJ1-1): DGGITQSPKYLFRKEGQNVTLSCEQNLNHDAMYWYRQDPGQGLRLIYYSQIVNDFQKGDIAEGYSVSREKKESFPLTVTSAQKNPTAFYLCASNDHGELNTEAFFGQGTRLTVV.

This clone showed up just a few times. The chain uses TRBV7-2 and TRBJ2-2, with 14 bases lining up with TRBD2. This CDR3 contains 17 residues. The junction had 2 bases not matched to a gene; V was cut back by 1 base and J by 4 bases. The germline V gene has CDR1 SGHTA and CDR2 FQGNSA. The CDR3 DNA sequence: TGTGCCAGCAGCTTAGAGACTAGCGGGAGGGGCACCGGGGAGCTGTTTTTT. It yields the protein CASSLETSGRGTGELFF. Variable domain in full (rest from reference TRBV7-2 and TRBJ2-2): GAGVSQSPSNKVTEKGKDVELRCDPISGHTALYWYRQSLGQGLEFLIYFQGNSAPDKSGLPSDRFSAERTGGSVSTLTIQRTQQEDSAVYLCASSLETSGRGTGELFFGEGSRLTVL.

This clone has only one observation. The genes are TRBV6-5 and TRBJ2-5; TRBD2 is a possible D gene (5 bases). CDR1 MNHEY and CDR2 SVGAGI come from the germline V gene. The CDR3 spans 16 residues. Trimming removed 0 bases from V and 2 bases from J, with 13 bases in between. The DNA of the CDR3 is TGTGCCAGCAGTTACTCCATAGCGCGATATCAAGAGACCCAGTACTTC. Translating gives CASSYSIARYQETQYF.

This rearrangement joins TRBV4-3 to TRBJ2-1, with 9 bases fitting TRBD2. V gave up 2 bases and J gave up 6 bases; unmatched junction bases: 11. This CDR3 is 17 amino acids long. Germline V gene lookup returns CDR1 LGHNA and CDR2 YSLEER. CDR3: CASSQSLGGRAFNEQFF. The CDR3 DNA is TGCGCCAGCAGCCAATCGTTGGGCGGGAGGGCCTTCAATGAGCAGTTCTTC.

The chain links TRBV5-4 to TRBJ2-1; 8 bases are a match to TRBD2. V lost 4 bases, J lost 7 bases, and 10 bases stayed unmatched. The V gene's germline CDR1 is SGHNT and CDR2 YYREEE (reference sequence). CDR3 size: 15 residues. This CDR3 reads CASSSFRREVNEQFF. The CDR3 DNA sequence: TGTGCCAGCAGCAGCTTTAGGCGGGAGGTGAATGAGCAGTTCTTC.

The chain uses TRBV7-2 and TRBJ2-5; 14 positions match TRBD2. V was pared by 3 bases and J by 3 bases, with 6 bases of the junction left unmatched. The germline gives CDR1 SGHTA, CDR2 FQGNSA. The CDR3 extends over 17 amino acids. CDR3 DNA: TGTGCCAGCAGCTTTGACCGACTAGCGGGAGGGGAAGAGACCCAGTACTTC. As protein: CASSFDRLAGGEETQYF.

This rearrangement joins TRBV9 to TRBJ2-7; possibly TRBD1 for D (6 bases). Germline values: CDR1 SGDLS, CDR2 YYNGEE. CDR3 size: 14 residues. V dropped 6 bases and J dropped 2 bases, with 15 bases sitting between them. The CDR3 sequence is CASTKGVIPYEQYF. The CDR3 coding sequence is TGTGCCAGCACCAAGGGGGTTATTCCCTACGAGCAGTACTTC.

The V gene is TRBV6-7, the J gene TRBJ1-6, with D unclear. Being an ORF, TRBV6-7 has a function that is uncertain. The CDR3 runs 18 residues. The V and J ends lost 2 bases and 6 bases respectively, with 20 bases between them. CDR3 DNA sequence: TGTGCCAGCAGTTACCCGGAAGGAGGTCCTCCTACTAATTCACCCCTCCACTTT. Translation gives CASSYPEGGPPTNSPLHF.

J is TRBJ1-5 and V is TRBV30; 7 bases agree with TRBD1. Trimming cost V 4 bases and J 0 bases; bases outside gene matches: 9. CDR1 is GTSNPN and CDR2 is SVGIG in the germline V gene (reference sequence). The CDR3 totals 16 residues. CDR3 coding DNA: TGTGCCTGGAAGCGCAGGGGGACTTATAGCAATCAGCCCCAGCATTTT. Protein: CAWKRRGTYSNQPQHF.

This clone was seen repeatedly, ten times or more. The chain combines TRBV30 with TRBJ1-2; 8 bases line up with TRBD1. The germline V gene encodes CDR1 GTSNPN and CDR2 SVGIG (reference sequence). The length of the CDR3 is 13 residues. V was pared by 3 bases and J by 6 bases, with 6 bases of the junction left unmatched. For the CDR3, the DNA is TGTGCCTGGAGAGGCAGGGGGCGGGATGGCTACACCTTC. This encodes CAWRGRGRDGYTF.

The J gene is TRBJ2-5, the V gene TRBV11-2; D is uncertain. This CDR3 is built from 14 residues. Trimming cost V 1 base and J 4 bases, with 10 bases left between them. The V gene's germline CDR1 is SGHAT and CDR2 FQNNGV. The CDR3 spells CASSLGGGRETQYF. CDR3 coding DNA: TGTGCCAGCAGCTTAGGCGGCGGTAGAGAGACCCAGTACTTC.

The V gene is TRBV6-5, the J gene TRBJ1-1; D is perhaps TRBD1 (5 bases). V lost 2 bases, J lost 0 bases, and 7 bases lay in between. The length of the CDR3 is 14 residues. The germline V gene encodes CDR1 MNHEY and CDR2 SVGAGI. This CDR3 reads CASSYRGLNTEAFF. In nucleotides, the CDR3 is TGTGCCAGCAGTTACAGGGGCCTGAACACTGAAGCTTTCTTT.

The rearrangement links TRBV21-1 to TRBJ1-6; the D call in the table, TRBD1, was not verified against the DNA. TRBV21-1 is shown as a pseudogene. CDR3 size: 14 residues. CDR3 protein: CASSKGGATSPLHF. DNA for the CDR3: TGTGCCAGCAGCAAAGGGGGCGCGACCTCACCCCTCCACTTT.

The chain uses TRBV7-3 and TRBJ1-1; TRBD1 agrees at 8 bases. Germline CDR1 reads SGHTA; CDR2 reads FQGTGA. The CDR3 consists of 14 residues. V was clipped by 2 bases and J by 5 bases; unmatched bases: 4. CDR3 nucleotide sequence: TGTGCCAGCAGCTTAGCGGGACAGGAAACTGAAGCTTTCTTT. This gives the protein CASSLAGQETEAFF.

This clone was observed a handful of times. The rearrangement links TRBV5-6 to TRBJ2-5, with a possible D match to TRBD1 (6 bases). This CDR3 is built from 14 residues. V was clipped by 4 bases and J by 5 bases, with 15 bases between them. Looked up from germline, CDR1 is SGHDT and CDR2 is YYEEEE. The CDR3 region has the DNA TGTGCCAGCAGCCAGATAGGGGGTTCGGAGACCCAGTACTTC. As protein: CASSQIGGSETQYF.

The chain links TRBV20-1 to TRBJ2-7, with D possibly matching TRBD2 (6 bases). The CDR3 runs to 12 residues. Trimming stripped 3 bases from V and 5 bases from J, with 11 bases between. Germline V gives CDR1 DFQATT, CDR2 SNEGSKA (reference sequence). The CDR3 bases are TGCAGTGCTAGTGGGCTAGCGAACGAGCAGTACTTC. It is translated as CSASGLANEQYF.

The chain uses TRBV6-1 and TRBJ2-7; D is unclear. This CDR3 region has 15 residues. In germline, CDR1 is MNHNS, CDR2 SASEGT. The germline V and J ends were trimmed by 3 bases and 0 bases, with 12 bases remaining between them. The CDR3 is CASSEQSHSSYEQYF. In DNA form, the CDR3 reads TGTGCCAGCAGTGAGCAGAGTCACAGCTCCTACGAGCAGTACTTC.

The V gene is TRBV3-1 (or the pseudogene TRBV3-2), the J gene TRBJ1-1; TRBD1 agrees at 9 bases. The J segment lost 9 bases and the V segment lost 4 bases, leaving 12 bases of the junction unmatched. The germline gives CDR1 LGHDT, CDR2 YNNKEL (reference sequence). The CDR3 extends over 15 amino acids. The CDR3 sequence: CASSPTLRDRVKAFF. The CDR3 DNA reads TGTGCCAGCAGCCCTACCCTTCGGGACAGGGTAAAAGCTTTCTTT.

This chain uses TRBV7-9 with TRBJ1-5; weak D call: TRBD1 (6 bases). Trimming removed 1 base at V and 6 bases at J, with 13 bases between. Per the germline V gene, CDR1 is SEHNR and CDR2 is FQNEAQ (reference sequence). This CDR3 has 15 amino acids. This chain's CDR3 is CASSLGGQGPQPQHF. Written as DNA, the CDR3 is TGTGCCAGCAGCTTAGGGGGGCAGGGACCTCAGCCCCAGCATTTT.

V usage is TRBV4-1 and J usage is TRBJ2-5, with TRBD2 identical over 13 bases. This CDR3 contains 15 residues. After removal of 6 bases from V and 5 bases from J, the junction contained 6 bases not matched to a gene. Germline CDR1 MGHRA, CDR2 YSYEKL. The CDR3 loop reads CASSRTSGSRETQYF. The CDR3 DNA reads TGCGCCAGCAGTCGGACTAGCGGGAGCAGGGAGACCCAGTACTTC.

CDR3 in DNA: TGTGCCAGCAGTTACGTTCAGGGTTTGAGTGAAAAACTGTTTTTT. This encodes CASSYVQGLSEKLFF. V gene TRBV6-5 combines with J gene TRBJ1-4; a possible D gene is TRBD1 (5 bases). Between the trimmed V and J ends, which lost 2 bases and 7 bases, there was a span of 14 bases. This CDR3 has 15 residues. The germline V gene has CDR1 MNHEY and CDR2 SVGAGI.

The chain joins TRBV7-9 to TRBJ2-1, with TRBD1 identical over 7 bases. Germline assignment: CDR1 SEHNR and CDR2 FQNEAQ (reference sequence). The CDR3 is 16 residues long. The trim removed 5 bases at V and 5 bases at J, leaving 12 bases unmatched. The CDR3 bases are TGTGCCAGCAGCCCGGGACAGATTTACAGCGACAATGAGCAGTTCTTC. Translated, it gives CASSPGQIYSDNEQFF.